The rows below give T cell receptor beta chains drawn from one sample of a study of cytomegalovirus exposure and HLA in healthy donors. Data came from immunoSEQ multiplex PCR; TCRdb stores just in-frame clones and leaves some out. This sample carries around 110,000 clones, almost 70% of them seen once, and the ten largest clones take 8.5% to 9.5%. The sequencing input was PBMCs. These receptor sequences come from a young man in good health and CMV-seropositive. Each CDR3 is given with its conserved first and last residue. The D gene is left open where the match is weak. For some rows the clone size is stated as once, few or many, or as a class when expanded; others skip it.

abundance: NA
v_gene: TRBV7-3
d_gene: NA
j_gene: TRBJ1-6
CDR3nt: TGTGCCAGCAGTCCCGGGAGCTCCTATAATTCACCCCTCCACTTT
CDR3aa: CASSPGSSYNSPLHF

abundance: NA
v_gene: TRBV5-1
d_gene: NA
j_gene: TRBJ2-1
CDR3nt: TGCGCCAGCAGCCCGCGCACAGATCCCACCTACAATGAGCAGTTCTTC
CDR3aa: CASSPRTDPTYNEQFF

abundance: NA
v_gene: TRBV7-2
d_gene: NA
j_gene: TRBJ2-1
CDR3nt: TGTGCCAGCAGCTCGGTCGGGATTTCTTACAATGAGCAGTTCTTC
CDR3aa: CASSSVGISYNEQFF

abundance: once
v_gene: TRBV7-7
d_gene: NA
j_gene: TRBJ1-1
CDR3nt: TGTGCTAGCAGCTTAGGAACGGGAACTGAAGCTTTCTTT
CDR3aa: CASSLGTGTEAFF

abundance: NA
v_gene: TRBV28
d_gene: NA
j_gene: TRBJ1-1
CDR3nt: TGTGCCAGCAGTTTAAGGGGGAGAGAAACTGAAGCTTTCTTT
CDR3aa: CASSLRGRETEAFF

abundance: NA
v_gene: TRBV6-4
d_gene: NA
j_gene: TRBJ1-5
CDR3nt: TGTGCCAGCAGTGACTCGACTAATCAGCCCCAGCATTTT
CDR3aa: CASSDSTNQPQHF

abundance: NA
v_gene: TRBV18
d_gene: TRBD1
j_gene: TRBJ1-3
CDR3nt: TGTGCCAGCTCGCCCAACAGACAGGGTGCTGGAAACACCATATATTTT
CDR3aa: CASSPNRQGAGNTIYF

abundance: NA
v_gene: TRBV27
d_gene: TRBD1
j_gene: TRBJ1-5
CDR3nt: TGTGCCAGCAGTCCCGGGACAGGTTTTTATAGCAATCAGCCCCAGCATTTT
CDR3aa: CASSPGTGFYSNQPQHF

abundance: NA
v_gene: TRBV4-1
d_gene: NA
j_gene: TRBJ1-2
CDR3nt: TGCGCCAGCAGCCAAGATCACGGGGTCTATGGCTACACCTTC
CDR3aa: CASSQDHGVYGYTF

abundance: NA
v_gene: TRBV6-1
d_gene: TRBD1
j_gene: TRBJ2-2
CDR3nt: TGTGCCAGCAACCCCGGGACAGGGGACACCGGGGAGCTGTTTTTT
CDR3aa: CASNPGTGDTGELFF

abundance: NA
v_gene: TRBV4-1
d_gene: TRBD2
j_gene: TRBJ2-3
CDR3nt: TGCGCCAGCAGCCAAGATGGCCCCCCGGGGGGGCTCGCAGATACGCAGTATTTT
CDR3aa: CASSQDGPPGGLADTQYF

abundance: NA
v_gene: TRBV7-8
d_gene: NA
j_gene: TRBJ2-3
CDR3nt: TGTGCCAGCACTCTCCTTCGAGTTACAGGCACAGATACGCAGTATTTT
CDR3aa: CASTLLRVTGTDTQYF

abundance: NA
v_gene: TRBV19
d_gene: NA
j_gene: TRBJ1-2
CDR3nt: TGTGCCAGTAGTATTGGTTCAGGGCTCGGGCGTAGCTACACCTTC
CDR3aa: CASSIGSGLGRSYTF

abundance: NA
v_gene: TRBV9
d_gene: TRBD1
j_gene: TRBJ1-4
CDR3nt: TGTGCCAGCAGCGCGGGACAGGGGGCAAGGGAAAAACTGTTTTTT
CDR3aa: CASSAGQGAREKLFF

abundance: NA
v_gene: TRBV2
d_gene: NA
j_gene: TRBJ2-3
CDR3nt: TGTGCCAGCAGTCCCGGAGGGGGGGACGTTGCGCAGTATTTT
CDR3aa: CASSPGGGDVAQYF

abundance: few
v_gene: TRBV7-9
d_gene: NA
j_gene: TRBJ2-5
CDR3nt: TGTGCCAGCAGCTCCCAATTGGGGGGTACCCAAGAGACCCAGTACTTC
CDR3aa: CASSSQLGGTQETQYF

abundance: NA
v_gene: TRBV7-9
d_gene: TRBD1
j_gene: TRBJ1-1
CDR3nt: TGTGCCAGCAGCCAACAGGGGGAGGGACCTGAAGCTTTCTTT
CDR3aa: CASSQQGEGPEAFF

abundance: NA
v_gene: TRBV30
d_gene: TRBD1
j_gene: TRBJ1-5
CDR3nt: TGTGCCTGGAGTTGGACAGGAGGCAATCAGCCCCAGCATTTT
CDR3aa: CAWSWTGGNQPQHF

abundance: few
v_gene: TRBV9
d_gene: TRBD2
j_gene: TRBJ2-1
CDR3nt: TGTGCCAGCAGCTACGGACTAGCGGGGGGCGGGAATGAGCAGTTCTTC
CDR3aa: CASSYGLAGGGNEQFF

abundance: NA
v_gene: TRBV6-5
d_gene: NA
j_gene: TRBJ1-2
CDR3nt: TGTGCCAGCAGTCTGGGGGCAGGGCGAGAAAATGGCTACACCTTC
CDR3aa: CASSLGAGRENGYTF

abundance: NA
v_gene: TRBV5-4
d_gene: TRBD1
j_gene: TRBJ1-6
CDR3nt: TGTGCCAGCAGCTTGCAAATCAGGGGGCCTTTAAAATCACCCCTCCACTTT
CDR3aa: CASSLQIRGPLKSPLHF

abundance: few
v_gene: TRBV9
d_gene: NA
j_gene: TRBJ2-7
CDR3nt: TGTGCCAGCAGCTTTCGTTACGAGTCCTACGAGCAGTACTTC
CDR3aa: CASSFRYESYEQYF

abundance: once
v_gene: TRBV5-8
d_gene: NA
j_gene: TRBJ2-1
CDR3nt: TGTGCCAGCAGCTTGGGCGACTACTCCTACAATGAGCAGTTCTTC
CDR3aa: CASSLGDYSYNEQFF

abundance: NA
v_gene: TRBV9
d_gene: TRBD2
j_gene: TRBJ2-2
CDR3nt: TGTGCCAGCAGCGTAGCGGGAGGGGTGGCGAACACCGGGGAGCTGTTTTTT
CDR3aa: CASSVAGGVANTGELFF

abundance: NA
v_gene: TRBV28
d_gene: NA
j_gene: TRBJ1-4
CDR3nt: TGTGCCAGCAGTCCTCCCCCGTCGGGGAACGAAAAACTGTTTTTT
CDR3aa: CASSPPPSGNEKLFF

abundance: NA
v_gene: TRBV7-6
d_gene: TRBD2
j_gene: TRBJ2-3
CDR3nt: TGTGCCAGCAGCTCGTTGGGACTAGAGCCTAGCGCGGACACAGATACGCAGTATTTT
CDR3aa: CASSSLGLEPSADTDTQYF

abundance: NA
v_gene: TRBV27
d_gene: NA
j_gene: TRBJ1-2
CDR3nt: TGTGCCAGCAGTTTAAGGGGAGGGGACTATGGCTACACCTTC
CDR3aa: CASSLRGGDYGYTF

abundance: once
v_gene: TRBV27
d_gene: NA
j_gene: TRBJ2-1
CDR3nt: TGTGCCAGCAGTTTAGGGGCTTCCCCGCTAGGGGAGCAGTTCTTC
CDR3aa: CASSLGASPLGEQFF

abundance: NA
v_gene: TRBV7-7
d_gene: TRBD2
j_gene: TRBJ2-5
CDR3nt: TGTGCTAGCAGCTCGGGTAGCGGGGGCCAAGAGACCCAGTACTTC
CDR3aa: CASSSGSGGQETQYF

abundance: NA
v_gene: TRBV27
d_gene: TRBD1
j_gene: TRBJ1-1
CDR3nt: TGTGCCAGCAGGTTAGGGGGCGCGGGGAACACTGAAGCTTTCTTT
CDR3aa: CASRLGGAGNTEAFF

abundance: NA
v_gene: TRBV5-4
d_gene: NA
j_gene: TRBJ2-5
CDR3nt: TGTGCCAGCAGCTTGGCACCATCGGGGTGGGAGACCCAGTACTTC
CDR3aa: CASSLAPSGWETQYF

abundance: NA
v_gene: TRBV5-1
d_gene: TRBD2
j_gene: TRBJ2-1
CDR3nt: TGCGCCAGCAGCTTGGCCGGGACTAGCGATAGCAATGAGCAGTTCTTC
CDR3aa: CASSLAGTSDSNEQFF

abundance: NA
v_gene: TRBV6-1
d_gene: TRBD2
j_gene: TRBJ2-3
CDR3nt: TGTGCCAGCAGTGAACCTCCGGGGGGGCCAGGAGATACGCAGTATTTT
CDR3aa: CASSEPPGGPGDTQYF

abundance: NA
v_gene: TRBV9
d_gene: TRBD1
j_gene: TRBJ1-3
CDR3nt: TGTGCCAGCAGCTTCCCGGGACAGGGGATCTCTGGAAACACCATATATTTT
CDR3aa: CASSFPGQGISGNTIYF

abundance: NA
v_gene: TRBV9
d_gene: NA
j_gene: TRBJ2-1
CDR3nt: TGTGCCAGCAGCGTAGTCTCCAATGAGCAGTTCTTC
CDR3aa: CASSVVSNEQFF

abundance: NA
v_gene: TRBV7-3
d_gene: TRBD1
j_gene: TRBJ1-6
CDR3nt: TGTGCCAGCAGCCTAGGGACAGATAATTCACCCCTCCACTTT
CDR3aa: CASSLGTDNSPLHF

abundance: NA
v_gene: TRBV19
d_gene: TRBD1
j_gene: TRBJ1-2
CDR3nt: TGTGCCAGTAGGGGCCTACAGGGGAGTTACTATGGCTACACCTTC
CDR3aa: CASRGLQGSYYGYTF

abundance: NA
v_gene: TRBV2
d_gene: NA
j_gene: TRBJ1-2
CDR3nt: TGTGCCAGCAGTAATCAGGGAAATCTCTATGGCTACACCTTC
CDR3aa: CASSNQGNLYGYTF

abundance: NA
v_gene: TRBV5-4
d_gene: TRBD2
j_gene: TRBJ2-5
CDR3nt: TGTGCCAGCAGCTTGGCCCTAGCGGGGGGCACGCGGACCCAGTACTTC
CDR3aa: CASSLALAGGTRTQYF

abundance: NA
v_gene: TRBV7-3
d_gene: NA
j_gene: TRBJ1-1
CDR3nt: TGTGCCAGCAGCTTAACGCCGGGGAGCACTGAAGCTTTCTTT
CDR3aa: CASSLTPGSTEAFF

abundance: once
v_gene: TRBV29-1
d_gene: NA
j_gene: TRBJ1-2
CDR3nt: TGCAGCGTTGAAGAGGCAGGGCAGCCCTATGGCTACACCTTC
CDR3aa: CSVEEAGQPYGYTF

abundance: once
v_gene: TRBV12-5
d_gene: TRBD1
j_gene: TRBJ1-1
CDR3nt: TGTGCTAGTGGTTTGACCCGTCGGACAGGAAGGGAGTCGTACACTGAAGCTTTCTTT
CDR3aa: CASGLTRRTGRESYTEAFF

abundance: NA
v_gene: TRBV27
d_gene: NA
j_gene: TRBJ2-3
CDR3nt: TGTGCCAGCAGTTCCTCCCGAACTAGAGGGCTGGCAGATACGCAGTATTTT
CDR3aa: CASSSSRTRGLADTQYF

abundance: NA
v_gene: TRBV5-1
d_gene: TRBD1
j_gene: TRBJ1-1
CDR3nt: TGCGCCAGCAGCTCCGGACAGGGGGCCACTGAAGCTTTCTTT
CDR3aa: CASSSGQGATEAFF

abundance: once
v_gene: TRBV5-4
d_gene: NA
j_gene: TRBJ1-4
CDR3nt: TGTGCCAGCAGTAAACAGATTAATGAAAAACTGTTTTTT
CDR3aa: CASSKQINEKLFF

abundance: NA
v_gene: TRBV6-5
d_gene: TRBD1
j_gene: TRBJ1-2
CDR3nt: TGTGCCAGCAGTTCCCGGGACAGAACCTATGGCTACACCTTC
CDR3aa: CASSSRDRTYGYTF

abundance: NA
v_gene: TRBV12-5
d_gene: NA
j_gene: TRBJ1-1
CDR3nt: TGTGCTAGTGGTTTGTATTCAGTGAACACTGAAGCTTTCTTT
CDR3aa: CASGLYSVNTEAFF

abundance: NA
v_gene: TRBV19
d_gene: NA
j_gene: TRBJ2-4
CDR3nt: TGTGCCAGCAGAACACTCGACGGGGGACTAGCCAAAAACATTCAGTACTTC
CDR3aa: CASRTLDGGLAKNIQYF

abundance: NA
v_gene: TRBV12-5
d_gene: TRBD2
j_gene: TRBJ2-7
CDR3nt: TGTGCTAGTGGTAACCGCGGGGGCTACGAGCAGTACTTC
CDR3aa: CASGNRGGYEQYF

abundance: NA
v_gene: TRBV28
d_gene: TRBD2
j_gene: TRBJ2-3
CDR3nt: TGTGCCAGCAGTTTAACGCTAGCGGGAGCAGATACGCAGTATTTT
CDR3aa: CASSLTLAGADTQYF

abundance: NA
v_gene: TRBV2
d_gene: NA
j_gene: TRBJ1-2
CDR3nt: TGTGCCAGCGCTGTGGGGGCCTCCTATGGCTACACCTTC
CDR3aa: CASAVGASYGYTF

abundance: NA
v_gene: TRBV15
d_gene: TRBD2
j_gene: TRBJ2-3
CDR3nt: TGTGCCACCAGCACGGGACTAGCATTGAGCACAGATACGCAGTATTTT
CDR3aa: CATSTGLALSTDTQYF

abundance: NA
v_gene: TRBV14
d_gene: TRBD2
j_gene: TRBJ2-1
CDR3nt: TGTGCCAGCAGCCCCAGAATCCCGGGACTAGCGGTTGCGAGCTCCTACAATGAGCAGTTCTTC
CDR3aa: CASSPRIPGLAVASSYNEQFF

abundance: NA
v_gene: TRBV6-5
d_gene: NA
j_gene: TRBJ1-4
CDR3nt: TGTGCCAGCAGATTTACCGGGACAAGGAATGAAAAACTGTTTTTT
CDR3aa: CASRFTGTRNEKLFF

abundance: NA
v_gene: TRBV11-2
d_gene: TRBD1
j_gene: TRBJ1-2
CDR3nt: TGTGCCAGCAGCCTAAGGGACAGCAAAGGCTACACCTTC
CDR3aa: CASSLRDSKGYTF

abundance: NA
v_gene: TRBV28
d_gene: NA
j_gene: TRBJ1-3
CDR3nt: TGTGCCAGCAGTCTCATAATACAGGGATCCGGAAACACCATATATTTT
CDR3aa: CASSLIIQGSGNTIYF

abundance: NA
v_gene: TRBV25-1
d_gene: NA
j_gene: TRBJ2-2
CDR3nt: TGTGCCAGCAGTGAGGCAGGAGGGACCGGGGAGCTGTTTTTT
CDR3aa: CASSEAGGTGELFF

abundance: NA
v_gene: TRBV11-2
d_gene: NA
j_gene: TRBJ2-3
CDR3nt: TGTGCCAGCAGCCAAAGGGGGGGGGCCGGAGATACGCAGTATTTT
CDR3aa: CASSQRGGAGDTQYF

abundance: NA
v_gene: TRBV11-1
d_gene: TRBD1
j_gene: TRBJ1-1
CDR3nt: TGTGCCAGCAGCAATACCGGTCCCGGGACAGCGAACACTAAAGCTTTCTTT
CDR3aa: CASSNTGPGTANTKAFF

abundance: few
v_gene: TRBV14
d_gene: NA
j_gene: TRBJ1-1
CDR3nt: TGTGCCAGTCGTAGGGGGACTGAAGCTTTCTTT
CDR3aa: CASRRGTEAFF